Listed here are 29 T cell receptor beta chains from one sample, sequenced in a study of molecular identifiers for immune sequencing clone quantification. Each CDR3 protein is one row after TCRdb ran MiXCR on the PCR reads. The table records roughly 630,000 distinct CDR3 sequences, 25% of them present only once. Material for sequencing was naive CD8+ T cells from blood, with Jurkat cell RNA spiked in. Noted subset: FACS-sorted CD8+CD4-CCR7+CD45RA+ naive T cells. The receptors shown here come from a human donor in good health. Some libraries in this study had Jurkat cell RNA spiked in.

This clonotype has more than one count but fewer than ten. The chain is built from TRBV6-2 or TRBV6-3 and TRBJ2-6; D might be TRBD2 (5 bases). The CDR3 is 16 amino acids. Trimming cost V 2 bases and J 0 bases, with 8 bases left between them. Germline assignment: CDR1 MNHEY and CDR2 SVGEGT. DNA for the CDR3: TGTGCCAGCAGTTACGAGGAGGACTCTGGGGCCAACGTCCTGACTTTC. This encodes CASSYEEDSGANVLTF.

To note about this clonotype: This clone may be a read error of a much larger clone one base away. The genes are TRBV6-2 or TRBV6-3 and TRBJ1-1; possibly TRBD1 for D (5 bases). Per the germline V gene, CDR1 is MNHEY and CDR2 is SVGEGT. The CDR3 is made up of 16 amino acids. V was clipped by 4 bases and J by 11 bases, with 26 bases between them. CDR3 coding DNA: TGTGCCAGCAGTTCGCAGGGAGGTGAGATATGGGATATCGCTTTCTTT. Residues: CASSSQGGEIWDIAFF.

Ten or more counts support this clonotype. CDR3 DNA: TGTGCCAGCAGCTCCGAGCGGACAGCTACGAGCTCCTACGAGCAGTACTTC. It translates to CASSSERTATSSYEQYF. The chain uses TRBV5-5 and TRBJ2-7; D is possibly TRBD1 (6 bases). The length of the CDR3 is 17 residues. Trimming pared 3 bases from V and 0 bases from J, leaving 19 bases between. Germline CDR1 and CDR2: SGHKS and YYEKEE (reference sequence).

Of note for this clonotype: It may be a read error: a sequence one base away is much more abundant. V usage is TRBV7-9 and J usage is TRBJ2-2; tentative D call: TRBD2 (6 bases). Germline V gene data show CDR1 as SEHNR and CDR2 as FQNEAQ (reference sequence). V was trimmed by 8 bases and J by 5 bases, leaving 18 bases between them. There are 15 residues in the CDR3. CDR3 DNA: TGTGCCAGCCCGCCCCCCAGGGCGGGGACCGGGGAGCTGTTTTTT. It encodes CASPPPRAGTGELFF.

With regard to this clonotype: It may be a read error: a sequence one base away is much more abundant. Here the CDR3 omits its conserved ending phenylalanine or tryptophan, so a read error is the likely source. This rearrangement joins TRBV5-1 to TRBJ2-7, with unresolved D. The CDR3 contains 13 residues. Germline CDR1 and CDR2: SGHRS and YFSETQ. Between the trimmed V and J ends, which lost 0 bases and 4 bases, there was a span of 8 bases. The CDR3 region is CASSLEPVYEQYL. The CDR3 coding sequence is TGCGCCAGCAGCTTGGAGCCAGTTTACGAGCAGTACCTC.

This clonotype has just a few counts. The rearrangement uses TRBV5-8 and TRBJ1-4; 7 bases are a match to TRBD1. Germline CDR1 and CDR2: SGHTS and YDEGEE. J was trimmed by 8 bases and V by 4 bases; bases with no gene match: 14. The length of the CDR3 is 16 residues. For the CDR3, the DNA is TGTGCCAGCAGCCTGGTATACCAGGGGGGGAAAGAAAAACTGTTTTTT. Its protein product is CASSLVYQGGKEKLFF. Complete variable domain (other parts from reference TRBV5-8 and TRBJ1-4): EAGVTQSPTHLIKTRGQQATLRCSPISGHTSVYWYQQALGLGLQFLLWYDEGEERNRGNFPPRFSGRQFPNYSSELNVNALELEDSALYLCASSLVYQGGKEKLFFGSGTQLSVL.

Notes on this clonotype: At one of its ends the junction is not consistent with the germline gene, which may arise from a read error. The chain is built from TRBV6-5 and TRBJ2-6; D perhaps matches TRBD1 (5 bases). The CDR3 is 14 residues long. Germline V gene data show CDR1 as MNHEY and CDR2 as SVGAGI. The CDR3 protein is CASNYASGANVRTF. CDR3 in DNA: TGTGCCAGCAATTACGCTTCTGGGGCCAACGTCCGGACTTTC.

Note on this clonotype: A much larger clone is a single base away; this may be a read error. The V gene is TRBV9, the J gene TRBJ1-1; the match to TRBD1 covers 7 bases. Germline assignment: CDR1 SGDLS and CDR2 YYNGEE. The CDR3 extends over 13 amino acids. In DNA form, the CDR3 reads TGTGCCCGCAGCGGACAGGTTAACACTGAAGCTTTCTTT. Its translation: CARSGQVNTEAFF.

The sample holds a few counts of this clonotype. The chain recombines TRBV27 with TRBJ2-5; 10 bases align to TRBD2. The germline V gene encodes CDR1 MNHEY and CDR2 SMNVEV (reference sequence). This CDR3 contains 16 residues. With V trimmed by 2 bases and J by 3 bases, 6 bases remained unmatched. CDR3 in DNA: TGTGCCAGCAGTTTACCCGCTAGCGGGAGAGAAGAGACCCAGTACTTC. Its translation is CASSLPASGREETQYF.

About this clonotype itself: A much larger clone sits a single nucleotide away, making a read error possible. The chain recombines TRBV7-9 with TRBJ2-7, with 7 positions matching TRBD2. Germline CDR1 reads SEHNR; CDR2 reads FQNEAQ (reference sequence). This CDR3 is 12 amino acids long. Losses at the gene ends were 10 bases for V and 5 bases for J; bases not matched to a gene: 8. CDR3 DNA sequence: TGTGCCAACAGTGGACTAGTCCACGAGCAGTACTTC. Translating it yields CANSGLVHEQYF. Complete variable domain (other parts from reference TRBV7-9 and TRBJ2-7): DTGVSQNPRHKITKRGQNVTFRCDPISEHNRLYWYRQTLGQGPEFLTYFQNEAQLEKSRLLSDRFSAERPKGSFSTLEIQRTEQGDSAMYLCANSGLVHEQYFGPGTRLTVT.

This clonotype was observed many times. The rearrangement joins TRBV20-1 to TRBJ2-7, with D perhaps matching TRBD2 (6 bases). CDR3 size: 14 residues. Germline V gives CDR1 DFQATT, CDR2 SNEGSKA (reference sequence). V lost 5 bases, J lost 0 bases, and 14 bases lay in between. CDR3 bases: TGCAGTGCTCGCTGGGACTCTAACTCCTACGAGCAGTACTTC. Encoded protein: CSARWDSNSYEQYF.

There are many counts of this clonotype. J is TRBJ1-5 and V is TRBV19; D not resolved. Trimming shortened V by 2 bases and J by 2 bases, and 10 bases separated the two germline ends. Germline V lookup: CDR1 LNHDA, CDR2 SQIVND (reference sequence). CDR3 length: 15 amino acids. The CDR3 loop reads CASSITALGNQPQHF. In DNA, the CDR3 is TGTGCCAGTAGTATAACCGCCCTGGGCAATCAGCCCCAGCATTTT.

This clonotype was found many times. The CDR3 loop reads CASSVYSEPNTGELFF. The CDR3 DNA reads as TGTGCCAGCAGCGTATACTCCGAACCGAACACCGGGGAGCTGTTTTTT. The J gene is TRBJ2-2, the V gene TRBV9; unclear D gene. The CDR3 extends over 16 amino acids. Between the trimmed V and J ends, which lost 1 base and 0 bases, there was a span of 10 bases. Per germline, CDR1 SGDLS and CDR2 YYNGEE.

This clonotype was detected only a few times. The chain combines TRBV19 with TRBJ2-7; D assignment may be TRBD1 or TRBD2 (5 bases each). Germline V gene sequence: CDR1 LNHDA, CDR2 SQIVND (reference sequence). The CDR3 consists of 14 residues. With 5 bases removed from V and 5 bases from J, the gap between germline ends came to 16 bases. The DNA of the CDR3 is TGTGCCAGTAGTCCTGGGACCGATTCACACGAGCAGTACTTC. This sequence encodes CASSPGTDSHEQYF.

The table lists this clonotype with many counts. The genes are TRBV28 and TRBJ2-7, with D unresolved. Trimming took 3 bases from V and 6 from J, leaving 12 bases between them. CDR1 is MDHEN and CDR2 is SYDVKM in the germline V gene. The CDR3 covers 13 residues. The CDR3, as DNA: TGTGCCAGCAGTTTCCCCCCCCCCAGCGAGCAGTACTTC. Protein: CASSFPPPSEQYF.

With respect to this clonotype: A much larger clone lies a single base off, so this may be a read error. The conserved phenylalanine or tryptophan is not found at the CDR3 terminus, so this likely reflects a read error. The CDR3 DNA sequence: TGTGCCAGCAGTTACATAGGCAGGAACATTCAGTACTCC. It encodes CASSYIGRNIQYS. The chain joins TRBV6-2 or TRBV6-3 to TRBJ2-4; D is unresolved. The germline CDR1 and CDR2 sequences are MNHEY and SVGEGT. The CDR3 sequence is 13 residues long. V was trimmed by 2 bases and J by 7 bases, leaving 9 bases between them.

This clonotype was seen repeatedly, ten times or more. The chain couples TRBV28 to TRBJ2-1; no firm D call. Trimming shortened V by 3 bases and J by 0 bases, and 12 bases separated the two germline ends. The CDR3 is made up of 16 amino acids. Germline V lookup: CDR1 MDHEN, CDR2 SYDVKM. CDR3 nucleotide sequence: TGTGCCAGCAGTTTGCCGCGCACAAGCTCCTACAATGAGCAGTTCTTC. Its protein product is CASSLPRTSSYNEQFF.

This clonotype was detected only a few times. CDR3 sequence (DNA): TGTGCCAGCAGCGCCAATAGTGGGAATCAGCCCCAGCATTTT. Protein: CASSANSGNQPQHF. The chain uses TRBV7-9 and TRBJ1-5; D is undetermined. Trimming cost V 5 bases and J 4 bases, with 12 bases left between them. This CDR3 has 14 residues. Looked up from germline, CDR1 is SEHNR and CDR2 is FQNEAQ (reference sequence). The full variable domain, in which reference TRBV7-9 and TRBJ1-5 provide the parts outside the CDR3, is DTGVSQNPRHKITKRGQNVTFRCDPISEHNRLYWYRQTLGQGPEFLTYFQNEAQLEKSRLLSDRFSAERPKGSFSTLEIQRTEQGDSAMYLCASSANSGNQPQHFGDGTRLSIL.

This clonotype was detected a few times. This chain's CDR3 is CASSPRQGLDTEAFF. In DNA form, the CDR3 reads TGTGCCAGCAGCCCCCGACAGGGATTAGACACTGAAGCTTTCTTT. The chain has TRBV7-9 and TRBJ1-1; 7 bases fit TRBD1. The CDR3 has 15 residues. Germline values: CDR1 SEHNR, CDR2 FQNEAQ (reference sequence). Unmatched junction bases numbered 9, after V lost 5 bases and J lost 3 bases. Complete variable domain (other parts from reference TRBV7-9 and TRBJ1-1): DTGVSQNPRHKITKRGQNVTFRCDPISEHNRLYWYRQTLGQGPEFLTYFQNEAQLEKSRLLSDRFSAERPKGSFSTLEIQRTEQGDSAMYLCASSPRQGLDTEAFFGQGTRLTVV.

This chain uses TRBV7-9 with TRBJ2-5; no firm D call. The length of the CDR3 is 13 residues. V lost 3 bases, J lost 4 bases, and 9 bases lay in between. Germline loops: CDR1 SEHNR, CDR2 FQNEAQ (reference sequence). The CDR3: CASSFPSIETQYF. The CDR3 nucleotides are TGTGCCAGCAGCTTCCCTTCCATAGAGACCCAGTACTTC.

In this sample, this clonotype turned up many times. The V and J genes are TRBV6-5 and TRBJ2-6; 8 nucleotides align to TRBD1. This CDR3 has 18 residues. The germline CDR1 and CDR2 sequences are MNHEY and SVGAGI. J lost 3 bases, V lost 2 bases, and 9 bases had no gene match. Written as DNA, the CDR3 is TGTGCCAGCAGTTACCCACCGACAGGGGCAGGTGGGGCCAACGTCCTGACTTTC. Protein product: CASSYPPTGAGGANVLTF.

The chain joins TRBV7-2 to TRBJ2-3; TRBD2 matches at 7 bases. The CDR3 extends over 14 amino acids. Trimming removed 1 base from V and 12 bases from J; junction bases left unmatched: 10. Germline CDR1 reads SGHTA; CDR2 reads FQGNSA. CDR3 sequence: CASSLGAGDPSQYF. Here the CDR3 DNA reads TGTGCCAGCAGCTTAGGCGCGGGGGACCCTTCCCAGTATTTT.

A remark on this clonotype: A much larger clone is a single base away; this may be a read error. This sequence joins TRBV7-9 and TRBJ1-1; D unclear. Germline V gene sequence: CDR1 SEHNR, CDR2 FQNEAQ (reference sequence). V lost 1 base and J lost 3, with 9 bases in between. This CDR3 has 14 residues. The CDR3 loop reads CASSLGPLDTEAFF. Here the CDR3 DNA reads TGTGCCAGCAGCTTAGGTCCGTTGGACACTGAAGCTTTCTTT.

In its sample, this clonotype was seen many times. The rearrangement links TRBV20-1 to TRBJ1-1, with D uncertain. CDR1 is DFQATT, CDR2 SNEGSKA, per germline (reference sequence). The CDR3 runs 14 residues. Deletions cut 1 base from V and 0 bases from J, with 9 bases between. The CDR3 nucleotides are TGCAGTGCTAGAGTTCGTCACCTGAACACTGAAGCTTTCTTT. It is translated as CSARVRHLNTEAFF.

About this clonotype: At one boundary the junction diverges from the germline segment, which might be a read error. V gene TRBV7-9 combines with J gene TRBJ2-2; maybe TRBD2 (5 bases). CDR3 length: 13 amino acids. Germline values: CDR1 SEHNR, CDR2 FQNEAQ (reference sequence). Written as DNA, the CDR3 is TGTGCCAGCAGCTTAACGGCCAACGGGGAGCCGTTTTTT. As protein: CASSLTANGEPFF.

This clonotype was observed at least ten times. This chain joins TRBV19 and TRBJ2-2; D is undetermined. Trimming took off 2 bases at V and 1 base at J, with 5 bases between the two ends. The germline V gene has CDR1 LNHDA and CDR2 SQIVND (reference sequence). The CDR3 length is 14 residues. The DNA of the CDR3 is TGTGCCAGTAGTATATGGGGGAACACCGGGGAGCTGTTTTTT. As protein: CASSIWGNTGELFF.

This clonotype occurred a few times. This chain uses TRBV7-6 with TRBJ2-3; 9 bases fit TRBD2. V gave up 1 base and J gave up 3 bases; unmatched junction bases: 20. The CDR3 loop spans 21 amino acids. Per germline, CDR1 SGHVS and CDR2 FNYEAQ. The CDR3 loop is CASSLDYKTSGGSAGTDTQYF. The DNA of the CDR3 is TGTGCCAGCAGCTTAGACTATAAGACTAGCGGCGGGAGTGCGGGTACAGATACGCAGTATTTT.

Details on this clonotype: As the CDR3 is not closed by the conserved phenylalanine or tryptophan, this likely results from a read error. This chain joins TRBV28 and TRBJ1-5, with 7 positions matching TRBD1. The CDR3 is made up of 14 amino acids. Germline V CDR1 and CDR2: MDHEN, SYDVKM. As DNA, the CDR3 is TGTGCGAGCGATCGGACAGGTGTGGATCAGCCCCAGCATGTT. Translating gives CASDRTGVDQPQHV.

Many counts were recorded for this clonotype. This chain connects TRBV29-1 to TRBJ1-1, with a weak D call TRBD1 (6 bases). The CDR3 totals 17 residues. Per germline, CDR1 SQVTM and CDR2 ANQGSEA. V shed 1 base and J shed 0 bases, with 18 bases lying between them. CDR3 sequence: CSVEVGGPDYMNTEAFF. In DNA, the CDR3 is TGCAGCGTTGAAGTGGGGGGGCCCGATTACATGAACACTGAAGCTTTCTTT.